This T cell receptor beta chain is drawn from a study of shared clonotypes between healthy human individuals. Healthy and HIV-negative, the adult donors had no recent acute infections or vaccinations. Regarding this clone: What it recognizes is unknown.

The study, taken as a whole, reports: The donor pool, a small one, limited the genetic and exposure-history diversity represented.

In replicate PCRs of unsorted PBMC, about 300 ng DNA, tens of thousands of T cell genomes, was used. Source study methods: Sequence data from immunoSEQ were junction-only and lacked quality scores; consequently, filtering differed. Data came from immunoSEQ multiplex PCR; TCRdb stores just in-frame clones and leaves some out. V and J calls and clone size are given by that table; D and trimming were obtained from the DNA. The sample contains about 560,000 clones, 70% to 80% of which appear only once. V shed 7 bases and J shed 7 bases, with 14 bases lying between them. From germline, CDR1 is SEHNR and CDR2 FQNEAQ (reference sequence). The CDR3 has 12 residues.

This clonotype originated in a woman aged 40 to 50 in good health. Some clones in this sample may be carry-over from other donors' samples. Sequencing used PBMCs. The chain employs TRBV7-9 and TRBJ2-7; D is possibly TRBD1 (7 bases). For the CDR3, the DNA is TGTGCCAGCACTAGCGCCAGGGGGGAGCAGTACTTC. Protein sequence: CASTSARGEQYF.